A single sample is the source of the 20 T cell receptor beta chains below, sequenced in a study of blood T cells in healthy people across ages. With a J-beta primer mix and a sample-barcoded 5' primer, a second PCR ran about 7 to 12 cycles. TCRdb reprocessed the 5' RACE reads with MiXCR, giving one entry per CDR3 protein. The data show about 730,000 distinct CDR3 sequences, 35% to 45% seen once. The sequencing input was blood. Receptors were obtained from a woman between 55 and 75 years old in good health.

J is TRBJ2-3 and V is TRBV7-8; 16 positions agree with TRBD2. In germline, CDR1 is SGHVS, CDR2 FQNEAQ. The CDR3 length is 15 residues. V lost 3 bases, J lost 13 bases, and 7 bases stayed unmatched. The CDR3, as DNA: TGTGCCAGCAGCTTGGGGACTAGCGGGGGGGGTTCGGAGTATTTT. Translating gives CASSLGTSGGGSEYF.

As for this clonotype: A read error may be the cause here, since a much bigger clone is one base away. The V call is TRBV12-3 or TRBV12-4, the J call TRBJ2-5; D is ambiguous. The CDR3 runs 13 residues. CDR3 coding DNA: TGTGCCGGCAGTTTTTCCGCTCGAGAGACCCAGTACTTC. This codes for CAGSFSARETQYF.

In DNA, the CDR3 is TGCAGTGCTAGAGATCGTCTAGCGGGAGGTGGCGGGGAGCTGTTTTTT. It encodes CSARDRLAGGGGELFF. The genes are TRBV20-1 and TRBJ2-2; 11 bases agree with TRBD2. Looked up from germline, CDR1 is DFQATT and CDR2 is SNEGSKA (reference sequence). V gave up 0 bases and J gave up 7 bases; unmatched junction bases: 7. The CDR3 has 16 residues.

This clonotype was detected only a few times. V and J are TRBV18 and TRBJ1-2; 7 bases agree with TRBD1. Germline CDR1 is KGHSH and CDR2 is LQKENI. V shed 1 base, J shed 7 bases, and the junction held 12 bases outside the gene matches. The CDR3 totals 16 residues. The CDR3 is CASSPQGLTGVSGYTF. CDR3 DNA: TGTGCCAGCTCACCACAGGGACTAACAGGGGTCTCTGGCTACACCTTC.

Points on this clonotype: Being one base from a much bigger clone, this may be a read error. The chain recombines TRBV20-1 with TRBJ2-7; TRBD2 matches at 8 bases. The junction had 11 bases not matched to a gene; V was cut back by 3 bases and J by 7 bases. This CDR3 is built from 14 residues. Germline CDR1 DFQATT, CDR2 SNEGSKA (reference sequence). CDR3 DNA sequence: TGCAGTGCTAGGACAGCGGGGGCCTACAATGAGCAGTACTTC. Translation gives CSARTAGAYNEQYF.

V usage is TRBV20-1 and J usage is TRBJ1-2; D unresolved. CDR1 is DFQATT and CDR2 is SNEGSKA in the germline V gene (reference sequence). CDR3 length: 12 residues. Trimming removed 1 base from V and 5 bases from J, with 8 bases in between. The CDR3 here is CSARGTSYGYTF. CDR3 coding DNA: TGCAGTGCTAGAGGGACCAGTTATGGCTACACCTTC.

The V call is TRBV4-2, the J call TRBJ1-6; 10 positions match TRBD1. Germline V gene lookup returns CDR1 LGHNA and CDR2 YNFKEQ. The junction had 11 bases not matched to a gene; V was cut back by 4 bases and J by 14 bases. This CDR3 region has 15 residues. The chain's CDR3 is CASSRTGTGDTTLHF. DNA of the CDR3: TGTGCCAGCAGCCGCACCGGGACAGGGGACACAACCCTCCACTTT.

J is TRBJ2-3 and V is TRBV20-1, with D maybe TRBD1 (5 bases). Germline V gene sequence: CDR1 DFQATT, CDR2 SNEGSKA (reference sequence). The V end was cut by 0 bases, the J end by 4 bases, with 8 bases between. This CDR3 has 13 residues. The CDR3, as DNA: TGCAGTGCTAGAGATGGGGCGTCAGATACGCAGTATTTT. It encodes CSARDGASDTQYF.

The CDR3 loop is CASSRTEHETQYF. The CDR3 DNA sequence: TGTGCCAGCAGCCGGACGGAGCATGAGACCCAGTACTTC. The rearrangement links TRBV7-6 to TRBJ2-5, with D unclear. This CDR3 is built from 13 residues. Trimming cost V 5 bases and J 5 bases, with 12 bases left between them. Germline V gives CDR1 SGHVS, CDR2 FNYEAQ.

The chain employs TRBV6-2 or TRBV6-3 and TRBJ1-2; the D gene is possibly TRBD1 (5 bases). V lost 10 bases, J lost 6 bases, and 18 bases lay in between. Germline V gene data show CDR1 as MNHEY and CDR2 as SVGEGT. The CDR3 extends over 13 amino acids. The CDR3 reads CATEPGTPNGYTF. The DNA for the CDR3 is TGTGCCACCGAGCCAGGGACCCCGAATGGCTACACCTTC.

This clonotype was found many times. The rearrangement links TRBV6-6 to TRBJ2-7; the D gene could be TRBD1 or TRBD2 (5 bases each). The CDR3 runs 15 residues. Deletions cut 6 bases from V and 1 base from J, with 16 bases between. Germline CDR1 and CDR2: MNHNY and SVGAGI (reference sequence). The CDR3 DNA reads TGTGCCAGCAGCCCCGGGACGGGTTTTTCCTACGAGCAGTACTTC. Protein product: CASSPGTGFSYEQYF.

The chain links TRBV20-1 to TRBJ2-3; 7 nucleotides match TRBD1. Germline lookup yields CDR1 DFQATT and CDR2 SNEGSKA (reference sequence). This CDR3 spans 15 amino acids. The J segment lost 1 base and the V segment lost 0 bases, leaving 4 bases of the junction unmatched. CDR3 loop: CSARDWTGGTDTQYF. CDR3 nucleotide sequence: TGCAGTGCTAGAGATTGGACAGGTGGCACAGATACGCAGTATTTT.

The sample holds one count of this clonotype. The chain links TRBV21-1 to TRBJ2-1; the table gives TRBD1 as D, unverified against the DNA. TRBV21-1 is deemed a pseudogene. The CDR3 is made up of 17 amino acids. CDR3 in amino acids: CTSSKVRGRGGYNEQFF. The DNA for the CDR3 is TGTACCAGCAGCAAAGTAAGGGGCAGGGGCGGATACAATGAGCAGTTCTTC.

V gene TRBV3-1 combines with J gene TRBJ1-2, with TRBD1 as a possible D gene (6 bases). V lost 4 bases to trimming and J lost 7 bases, with 22 bases between them. Per germline, CDR1 LGHDT and CDR2 YNNKEL (reference sequence). The CDR3 contains 16 residues. This CDR3 reads CASSRQAVRVKSGYTF. The CDR3, as DNA: TGTGCCAGCAGCCGACAGGCAGTTCGGGTGAAGTCTGGCTACACCTTC.

The chain uses TRBV25-1 and TRBJ2-1; no clear D gene. Germline loops: CDR1 MGHDK, CDR2 SYGVNS. The CDR3 contains 15 residues. Deletions cut 2 bases from V and 6 bases from J, with 14 bases between. CDR3 DNA sequence: TGTGCCAGCAGTGAACCCCAAGGGTTGGGCAATGAGCAGTTCTTC. It encodes CASSEPQGLGNEQFF. The whole variable domain, remainder taken from reference TRBV25-1 and TRBJ2-1, is EADIYQTPRYLVIGTGKKITLECSQTMGHDKMYWYQQDPGMELHLIHYSYGVNSTEKGDLSSESTVSRIRTEHFPLTLESARPSHTSQYLCASSEPQGLGNEQFFGPGTRLTVL.

This chain links TRBV2 with TRBJ2-1, with TRBD2 matching 8 bases. Germline V CDR1 and CDR2: SNHLY, FYNNEI. Trimming at V came to 7 bases and at J to 6 bases, leaving 14 bases not matched to a gene. This CDR3 region has 16 residues. CDR3 protein: CASIHDAGGRVNEQFF. The CDR3 DNA sequence: TGTGCCAGCATTCACGATGCGGGGGGTCGGGTCAATGAGCAGTTCTTC.

This clonotype has a handful of counts. The chain employs TRBV20-1 and TRBJ2-5, with 7 bases fitting TRBD1. Looked up from germline, CDR1 is DFQATT and CDR2 is SNEGSKA (reference sequence). This CDR3 region has 15 residues. V gave up 3 bases and J gave up 5 bases; unmatched junction bases: 12. The CDR3 spells CSASPVPTGFETQYF. CDR3 DNA sequence: TGCAGTGCTAGCCCCGTCCCGACAGGGTTCGAGACCCAGTACTTC.

The sample holds a few counts of this clonotype. The V gene is TRBV12-3 or TRBV12-4, the J gene TRBJ2-3; 8 bases match TRBD2. The V gene end was trimmed by 6 bases and the J gene end by 4 bases; junction bases not matched to a gene: 6. The CDR3 contains 14 residues. The CDR3 nucleotides are TGTGCCAGCAGCTTTGGACTAGCCCCAGATACGCAGTATTTT. Translation: CASSFGLAPDTQYF.

This clonotype was seen a handful of times. The J gene is TRBJ2-3, the V gene TRBV24-1; no clear D. The CDR3 consists of 14 residues. V lost 4 bases and J 4 bases, leaving 11 bases between the germline ends. The germline CDR1 and CDR2 sequences are KGHDR and SFDVKD. In DNA form, the CDR3 reads TGTGCCACCAGTGACGCCGATCGTGCAGATACGCAGTATTTT. Translating it yields CATSDADRADTQYF.

This clonotype was detected only a few times. The chain is built from TRBV18 and TRBJ1-1, with D perhaps matching TRBD1 (6 bases). This CDR3 spans 13 amino acids. Trimming pared 6 bases from V and 0 bases from J, leaving 8 bases between. Germline values: CDR1 KGHSH, CDR2 LQKENI. The CDR3, as DNA: TGTGCCAGCTCCCAGGGGTTGAACACTGAAGCTTTCTTT. Translating it yields CASSQGLNTEAFF.